This TCR beta chain was captured in a study of OX40 agonist ivuxolimab in advanced cancers. Overall study results and limits: The specificity for antigen of the expanded peripheral T cells was not determined. More expanded clones were seen, on average, in CD8+ T cells than in CD4+.

This CDR3 is 16 amino acids long. Germline lookup yields CDR1 MDHEN and CDR2 SYDVKM. V lost 10 bases and J lost 0, with 19 bases in between. Note on this clone: Its antigen is undetermined.

Data came from immunoSEQ multiplex PCR; TCRdb stores just in-frame clones and leaves some out. The table includes more than 12,000 clones, just under 80% detected once. This specimen was CD4+ or CD8+ T cells sorted from blood, taken in a trial of the OX40 agonist ivuxolimab. This TCR derives from an adult with an advanced solid tumor such as melanoma, head and neck, liver or kidney cancer. The chain recombines TRBV28 with TRBJ1-5; D remains unclear. This chain's CDR3 is CATRLEASYSNQPQHF. The CDR3 nucleotides are TGTGCCACTCGATTGGAGGCAAGTTATAGCAATCAGCCCCAGCATTTT.